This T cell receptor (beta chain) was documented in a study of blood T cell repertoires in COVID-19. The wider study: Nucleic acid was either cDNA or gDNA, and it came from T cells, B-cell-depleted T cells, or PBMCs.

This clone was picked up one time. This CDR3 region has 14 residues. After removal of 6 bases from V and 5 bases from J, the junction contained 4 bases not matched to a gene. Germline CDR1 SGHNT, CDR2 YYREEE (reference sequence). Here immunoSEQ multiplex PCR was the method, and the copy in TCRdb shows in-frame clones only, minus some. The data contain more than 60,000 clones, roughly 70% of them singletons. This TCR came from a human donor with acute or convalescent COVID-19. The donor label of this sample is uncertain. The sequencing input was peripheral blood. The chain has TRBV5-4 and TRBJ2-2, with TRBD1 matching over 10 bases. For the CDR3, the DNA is TGTGCCAGCACGAGACAGGGGGCAACCGGGGAGCTGTTTTTT. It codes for CASTRQGATGELFF.